The 27 T cell receptor beta chains listed next were all sequenced from one sample in a study of blood T cell repertoires in COVID-19. Only in-frame clones appear in the TCRdb table, and some are missing; sequencing was by immunoSEQ multiplex PCR. Among roughly 150,000 clones listed, 70% to 90% were seen once. The specimen sequenced was peripheral blood. These receptors all stem from a woman aged 70 to 79 with acute or convalescent COVID-19.

The V call is TRBV7-9, the J call TRBJ1-1, with 9 bases lining up with TRBD1. With 4 bases clipped from V and 3 bases from J, the junction kept 3 bases outside the gene matches. The CDR3 extends over 14 amino acids. CDR1 and CDR2 (germline): SEHNR, FQNEAQ (reference sequence). CDR3 sequence reads: CASSSWDRDTEAFF. The CDR3 nucleotides are TGTGCCAGCAGCTCCTGGGACAGGGACACTGAAGCTTTCTTT.

This clone appeared a single time. The germline gene is not matched at one end of the junction; a read error may be the cause. The V and J genes are TRBV7-7 and TRBJ2-7, with D possibly matching TRBD1 (5 bases). Germline lookup yields CDR1 SSHAT and CDR2 FNYEAQ (reference sequence). The CDR3 runs to 15 residues. The CDR3 nucleotides read TGTGCTAGCAGCTTAAGCCGTGGACAAAGGTACGAGCAGTACTTC. Its translation: CASSLSRGQRYEQYF.

The chain carries TRBV25-1 and TRBJ2-7; 7 bases match TRBD2. The CDR3 is 8 amino acids. Germline V gene data show CDR1 as MGHDK and CDR2 as SYGVNS. The CDR3 DNA sequence: TGTTCGGGGGGCGAGCAGTACTTC. The encoded protein is CSGGEQYF.

This rearrangement joins TRBV4-2 to TRBJ1-5; D remains unclear. V lost 1 base and J lost 5, with 6 bases in between. This CDR3 is 13 amino acids long. CDR1 and CDR2 (germline): LGHNA, YNFKEQ. This CDR3 reads CASSQGLDQPQHF. The CDR3 DNA sequence: TGTGCCAGCAGCCAAGGGCTAGATCAGCCCCAGCATTTT.

This clone was counted once. The V call is TRBV21-1, the J call TRBJ2-7; the D call TRBD1 from the table was never checked on the DNA. TRBV21-1 is annotated as a pseudogene. The CDR3 contains 16 residues. The CDR3 DNA sequence: TGTGCCAGCAGCAAATCTCGGCGGACAGGGGTTCACGAGCAGTACGTC. As protein: CASSKSRRTGVHEQYV.

The CDR3 sequence is CASGMSAGDTYEQYF. Written as DNA, the CDR3 is TGTGCCAGCGGTATGTCGGCAGGGGACACCTACGAGCAGTACTTC. The chain is built from TRBV2 and TRBJ2-7, with D tentatively TRBD1 (6 bases). Germline lookup yields CDR1 SNHLY and CDR2 FYNNEI. The CDR3 is 15 amino acids. The V end was cut by 8 bases, the J end by 2 bases, with 19 bases between. Supplemented by reference TRBV2 and TRBJ2-7, the full variable domain reads EPEVTQTPSHQVTQMGQEVILRCVPISNHLYFYWYRQILGQKVEFLVSFYNNEISEKSEIFDDQFSVERPDGSNFTLKIRSTKLEDSAMYFCASGMSAGDTYEQYFGPGTRLTVT.

The V and J genes are TRBV20-1 and TRBJ1-1; TRBD1 is a possible D gene (6 bases). The CDR3 consists of 11 residues. V gave up 6 bases and J gave up 7 bases, with 12 bases separating them. The germline gives CDR1 DFQATT, CDR2 SNEGSKA (reference sequence). This chain's CDR3 is CSASQGIEAFF. CDR3 nucleotides: TGCAGTGCCTCTCAGGGGATTGAAGCTTTCTTT.

This rearrangement joins TRBV9 to TRBJ2-2, with 10 bases aligning to TRBD2. The CDR3 extends over 16 amino acids. After removal of 4 bases from V and 4 bases from J, the junction contained 7 bases not matched to a gene. CDR1 and CDR2 (germline): SGDLS, YYNGEE. The CDR3 here is CASSFLAGVSTGELFF. The CDR3 DNA sequence: TGTGCCAGCAGCTTTCTAGCGGGGGTCTCCACCGGGGAGCTGTTTTTT.

The J gene is TRBJ2-4, the V gene TRBV7-2; 9 bases are shared with TRBD1. The CDR3 loop spans 15 amino acids. The germline gives CDR1 SGHTA, CDR2 FQGNSA. The J segment lost 6 bases and the V segment lost 1 base, leaving 4 bases of the junction unmatched. The CDR3 DNA is TGTGCCAGCAGCTTAGTTGGGACAGGGCCAAACATTCAGTACTTC. It translates to CASSLVGTGPNIQYF.

This chain links TRBV5-1 with TRBJ1-3; no definite D call. CDR1 is SGHRS and CDR2 is YFSETQ in the germline V gene. The CDR3 contains 15 residues. Trimming left V 0 bases short and J 0 bases short, with 7 bases between. The DNA of the CDR3 is TGCGCCAGCAGCTTGGCGGGGAGCTCTGGAAACACCATATATTTT. As protein: CASSLAGSSGNTIYF.

This clone was counted between two and nine times. V is TRBV5-1 and J is TRBJ1-2; D perhaps matches TRBD1 (5 bases). With 0 bases removed from V and 2 bases from J, the gap between germline ends came to 14 bases. This CDR3 is built from 16 residues. The V gene's germline CDR1 is SGHRS and CDR2 YFSETQ. Here the CDR3 reads CASSLASKQGNYGYTF. The CDR3 DNA reads as TGCGCCAGCAGCTTGGCCTCTAAGCAGGGAAACTATGGCTACACCTTC.

The chain couples TRBV7-8 to TRBJ1-3; a possible D gene is TRBD1 (6 bases). V was cut by 5 bases and J by 2 bases, with 13 bases left in between. Germline V gene data show CDR1 as SGHVS and CDR2 as FQNEAQ. CDR3 length: 15 residues. The CDR3 region has the DNA TGTGCCAGCAGCCCGCGAGGGGACACTGGAAACACCATATATTTT. Its translation is CASSPRGDTGNTIYF. Supplemented by reference TRBV7-8 and TRBJ1-3, the full variable domain reads GAGVSQSPRYKVAKRGQDVALRCDPISGHVSLFWYQQALGQGPEFLTYFQNEAQLDKSGLPSDRFFAERPEGSVSTLKIQRTQQEDSAVYLCASSPRGDTGNTIYFGEGSWLTVV.

This chain connects TRBV7-2 to TRBJ2-5; D is perhaps TRBD1 (6 bases). The CDR3 loop spans 13 amino acids. The germline CDR1 and CDR2 sequences are SGHTA and FQGNSA. Trimming pared 5 bases from V and 2 bases from J, leaving 9 bases between. The CDR3 spells CASSGGQQETQYF. The CDR3 bases are TGTGCCAGCAGCGGCGGACAGCAAGAGACCCAGTACTTC.

The chain carries TRBV6-5 and TRBJ1-4, with TRBD1 matching over 7 bases. The CDR3 totals 15 residues. Germline lookup yields CDR1 MNHEY and CDR2 SVGAGI. V lost 2 bases, J lost 4 bases, and 4 bases stayed unmatched. CDR3 DNA sequence: TGTGCCAGCAGTTACACGACAGGGAATAATGAAAAACTGTTTTTT. Translated, it gives CASSYTTGNNEKLFF.

V gene TRBV4-1 combines with J gene TRBJ1-3, with 7 nucleotides matching TRBD1. The CDR3 spans 16 residues. From germline, CDR1 is MGHRA and CDR2 YSYEKL. V shed 4 bases, J shed 0 bases, and the junction held 6 bases outside the gene matches. The DNA for the CDR3 is TGCGCCAGCAGCCGAACAGGGGTGAGCTCTGGAAACACCATATATTTT. Its translation: CASSRTGVSSGNTIYF.

The chain is built from TRBV20-1 and TRBJ2-7, with 7 bases matching TRBD1. This CDR3 is 11 amino acids long. In germline, CDR1 is DFQATT, CDR2 SNEGSKA (reference sequence). Germline trimming cut 6 bases from V and 6 bases from J; bases unmatched to any gene: 5. The CDR3 bases are TGCAGTGCCAGACAGGGCCCCGAGCAGTACGTC. Protein sequence: CSARQGPEQYV.

This chain joins TRBV21-1 and TRBJ2-3; TRBD2, as called in the table, went unchecked against the DNA. TRBV21-1 is shown as a pseudogene. CDR3 length: 17 residues. CDR3 sequence: CASSSSTSGGSTDTQYF. In DNA, the CDR3 is TGTGCCAGCAGCAGCTCGACTAGCGGGGGAAGCACAGATACGCAGTATTTT.

The rearrangement joins TRBV7-2 to TRBJ2-1; 10 bases agree with TRBD2. The V and J ends lost 0 bases and 9 bases, in that order; junction bases with no gene match: 5. Looked up from germline, CDR1 is SGHTA and CDR2 is FQGNSA. This CDR3 spans 15 amino acids. The CDR3 DNA sequence: TGTGCCAGCAGCTTAGCGGGGACTAGCGCGGGTGAGCAGTTCTTC. Its protein is CASSLAGTSAGEQFF.

This clone has just one count. The chain is built from TRBV7-3 and TRBJ2-1; D gene uncertain. This CDR3 has 12 amino acids. V was clipped by 4 bases and J by 6 bases, with 7 bases between them. Germline V gene data show CDR1 as SGHTA and CDR2 as FQGTGA. Written as DNA, the CDR3 is TGTGCCAGCAGCTCGAGGAGCAATGAGCAGTTCTTC. The encoded protein is CASSSRSNEQFF.

Concerning this clone: An end of the junction does not agree with germline; a read error may underlie this. The chain employs TRBV5-1 and TRBJ2-2, with D maybe TRBD1 (6 bases). This CDR3 has 16 residues. Germline V gene data show CDR1 as SGHRS and CDR2 as YFSETQ. The CDR3 here is CASSLGHRVEHRGAVF. The CDR3 DNA reads TGCGCCAGCAGCCTCGGGCACAGGGTCGAACACCGGGGAGCTGTTTTT. The variable domain in full, completed from reference TRBV5-1 and TRBJ2-2, reads KAGVTQTPRYLIKTRGQQVTLSCSPISGHRSVSWYQQTPGQGLQFLFEYFSETQRNKGNFPGRFSGRQFSNSRSEMNVSTLELGDSALYLCASSLGHRVEHRGAVFGEGSRLTVL.

This chain uses TRBV11-2 with TRBJ1-1; D remains ambiguous. There are 15 residues in the CDR3. V was pared by 3 bases and J by 1 base, with 12 bases between. CDR1 and CDR2 from the germline V gene are SGHAT and FQNNGV. CDR3 sequence: CASSFLYEGNTEAFF. Here the CDR3 DNA reads TGTGCCAGCAGCTTCTTATATGAGGGGAACACTGAAGCTTTCTTT.

V usage is TRBV30 and J usage is TRBJ2-5; TRBD1 matches 9 bases. The trim removed 2 bases at V and 2 bases at J, leaving 3 bases unmatched. This CDR3 spans 14 amino acids. Germline V CDR1 and CDR2: GTSNPN, SVGIG (reference sequence). CDR3 bases: TGTGCCTGGAGTCCGGGGACAGGGCAAGAGACCCAGTACTTC. It specifies CAWSPGTGQETQYF.

J is TRBJ1-6 and V is TRBV6-5; 7 bases are shared with TRBD1. Germline V gene sequence: CDR1 MNHEY, CDR2 SVGAGI. The length of the CDR3 is 14 residues. The V and J ends lost 5 bases and 7 bases, in that order; junction bases with no gene match: 5. The CDR3 DNA reads TGTGCCAGCAGTAGACGGGACAGCAATTCACCCCTCCACTTT. Encoded protein: CASSRRDSNSPLHF.

The rearrangement links TRBV5-6 to TRBJ2-1; tentatively, D is TRBD2 (6 bases). This CDR3 contains 16 residues. CDR1 is SGHDT, CDR2 YYEEEE, per germline. Trimming cost V 4 bases and J 9 bases, with 23 bases left between them. DNA of the CDR3: TGTGCCAGCAGCCCGGCTGGGACTGAAATGGTCCGTGAGCAGTTCTTC. Amino acids: CASSPAGTEMVREQFF.

V and J are TRBV10-1 and TRBJ2-1; 7 bases align to TRBD1. J lost 2 bases, V lost 3 bases, and 4 bases had no gene match. CDR3 length: 15 amino acids. Germline CDR1 reads WNHNN; CDR2 reads SYGVQD (reference sequence). The CDR3 loop reads CASSDPGTAYNEQFF. As DNA, the CDR3 is TGCGCCAGCAGTGACCCCGGGACAGCCTACAATGAGCAGTTCTTC.

This chain connects TRBV15 to TRBJ1-2, with 7 bases lining up with TRBD1. CDR1 LNHNV and CDR2 YYDKDF come from the germline V gene (reference sequence). The CDR3 sequence is 15 residues long. V shed 3 bases and J 1 base; nucleotides not matched to a gene: 5. The CDR3 DNA reads as TGTGCCACCAGCAGTCGACAGGGTAGTAACTATGGCTACACCTTC. This encodes CATSSRQGSNYGYTF.

The V and J genes are TRBV11-2 and TRBJ1-6; 7 bases map to TRBD1. Unmatched junction bases numbered 2, after V lost 3 bases and J lost 9 bases. Germline CDR1 SGHAT, CDR2 FQNNGV. The CDR3 loop spans 13 amino acids. The chain's CDR3 is CASSFYRGSPLHF. The CDR3 DNA is TGTGCCAGCAGCTTCTACAGGGGTTCACCCCTCCACTTT.